Described below is a single T cell receptor beta chain sequence and its context. Its antigen is unknown. Sequencing used immunoSEQ multiplex PCR; TCRdb keeps in-frame clones, though not all of them. Of some 70,000 clones in the sample, roughly 84% were seen once. The sample belongs to a study of a mutant IDH1 vaccine in newly diagnosed glioma. Study overall: Vaccine administration was initiated 4-6 weeks following radiotherapy alone, or with temozolomide cycles. Visits V12 and V13 fell at weeks 35 and 47, respectively. The earlier regimen, radiotherapy, temozolomide, or both, was most often both.

Time point defined: week 35, safety follow-up. Vaccination used 300 ug of mutant IDH1 20-mer peptide per dose, with topical imiquimod. The donors' diagnosis was new WHO grade 3 or 4 astrocytoma that was IDH1-mutant and ATRX-lost. Losses at the gene ends were 3 bases for V and 8 bases for J; bases not matched to a gene: 13. CDR3 length equals 16 residues. CDR1 and CDR2 from the germline V gene are MDHEN and SYDVKM. Sequencing was performed on PBMCs, taken from a glioma patient whose treatment included an IDH1 peptide vaccine. The origin of this receptor is a man younger than 30 with glioma. The chain has TRBV28 and TRBJ2-7, with 10 bases aligning to TRBD1. CDR3 coding DNA: TGTGCCAGCAGTTTGCCACCCGGGACAGGGGAATCTAAGCAGTACTTC. It is translated as CASSLPPGTGESKQYF.